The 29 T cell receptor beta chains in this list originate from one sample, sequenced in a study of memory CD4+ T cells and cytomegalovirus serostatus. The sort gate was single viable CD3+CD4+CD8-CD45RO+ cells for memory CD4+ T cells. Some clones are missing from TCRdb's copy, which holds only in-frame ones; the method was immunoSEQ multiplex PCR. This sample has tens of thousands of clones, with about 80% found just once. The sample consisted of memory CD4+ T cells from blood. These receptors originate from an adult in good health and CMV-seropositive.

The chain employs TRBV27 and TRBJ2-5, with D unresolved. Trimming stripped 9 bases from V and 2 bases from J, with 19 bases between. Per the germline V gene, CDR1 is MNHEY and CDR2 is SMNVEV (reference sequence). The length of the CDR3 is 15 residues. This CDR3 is CASAQDLASQETQYF. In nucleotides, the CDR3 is TGTGCCAGTGCCCAGGACCTTGCAAGTCAAGAGACCCAGTACTTC.

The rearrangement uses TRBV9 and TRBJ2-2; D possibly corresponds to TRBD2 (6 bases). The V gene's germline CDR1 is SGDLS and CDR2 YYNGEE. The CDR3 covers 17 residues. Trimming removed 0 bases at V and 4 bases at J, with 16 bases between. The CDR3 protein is CASSVVEGPIGTGELFF. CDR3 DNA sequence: TGTGCCAGCAGCGTAGTGGAGGGCCCGATAGGCACCGGGGAGCTGTTTTTT.

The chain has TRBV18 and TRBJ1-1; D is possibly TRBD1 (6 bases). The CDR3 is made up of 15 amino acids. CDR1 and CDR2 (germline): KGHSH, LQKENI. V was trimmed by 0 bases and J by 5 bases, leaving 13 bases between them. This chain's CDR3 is CASSPPMGQGTEAFF. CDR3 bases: TGTGCCAGCTCACCACCGATGGGGCAGGGGACTGAAGCTTTCTTT.

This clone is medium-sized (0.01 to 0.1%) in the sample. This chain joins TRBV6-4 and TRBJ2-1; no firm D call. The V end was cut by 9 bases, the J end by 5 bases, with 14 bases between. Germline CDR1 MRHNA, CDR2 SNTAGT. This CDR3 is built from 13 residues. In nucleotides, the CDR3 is TGTGCCAGTGCTTTAAACTACCACAATGAGCAGTTCTTC. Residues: CASALNYHNEQFF.

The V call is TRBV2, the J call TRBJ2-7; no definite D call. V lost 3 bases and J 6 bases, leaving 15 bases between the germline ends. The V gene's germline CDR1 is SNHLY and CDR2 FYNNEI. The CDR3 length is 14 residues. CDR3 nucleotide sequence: TGTGCCAGCAGTGACCTAGTGGAAGGTTGCGAGCAGTACTTC. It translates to CASSDLVEGCEQYF.

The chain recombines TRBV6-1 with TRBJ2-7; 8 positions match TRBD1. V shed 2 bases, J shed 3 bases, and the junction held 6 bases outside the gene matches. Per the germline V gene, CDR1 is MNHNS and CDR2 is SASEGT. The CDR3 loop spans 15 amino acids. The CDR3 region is CASSEPRTGSYEQYF. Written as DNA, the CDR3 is TGTGCCAGCAGTGAACCTAGGACAGGGAGCTACGAGCAGTACTTC.

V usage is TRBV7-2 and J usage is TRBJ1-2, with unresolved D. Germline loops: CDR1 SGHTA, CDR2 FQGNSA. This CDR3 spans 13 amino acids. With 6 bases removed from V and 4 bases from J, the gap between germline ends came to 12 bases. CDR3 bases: TGTGCCAGCAGACCCGGGGTGGGCTATGGCTACACCTTC. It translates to CASRPGVGYGYTF.

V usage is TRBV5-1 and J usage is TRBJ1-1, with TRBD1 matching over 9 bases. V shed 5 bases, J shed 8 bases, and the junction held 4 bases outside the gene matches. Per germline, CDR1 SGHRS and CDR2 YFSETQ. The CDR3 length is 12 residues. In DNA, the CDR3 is TGCGCCAGCAGTGCCGGGACAGGGGAAGCTTTCTTT. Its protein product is CASSAGTGEAFF.

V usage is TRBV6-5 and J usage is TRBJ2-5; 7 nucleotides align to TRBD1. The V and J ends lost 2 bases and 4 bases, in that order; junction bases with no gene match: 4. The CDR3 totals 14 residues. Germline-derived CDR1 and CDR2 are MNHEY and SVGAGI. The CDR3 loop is CASSYVGQAETQYF. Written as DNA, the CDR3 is TGTGCCAGCAGTTACGTAGGACAGGCAGAGACCCAGTACTTC.

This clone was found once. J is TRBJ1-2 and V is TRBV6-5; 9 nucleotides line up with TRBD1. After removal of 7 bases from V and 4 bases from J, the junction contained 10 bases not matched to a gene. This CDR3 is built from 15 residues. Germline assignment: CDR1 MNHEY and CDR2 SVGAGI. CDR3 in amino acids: CASTQKTGGFYGYTF. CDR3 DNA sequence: TGTGCCAGCACCCAAAAGACAGGGGGGTTCTATGGCTACACCTTC.

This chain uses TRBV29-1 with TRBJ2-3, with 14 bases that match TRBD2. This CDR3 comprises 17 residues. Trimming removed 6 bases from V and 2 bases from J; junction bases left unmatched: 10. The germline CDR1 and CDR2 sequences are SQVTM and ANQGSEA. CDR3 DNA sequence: TGCAGCGTGGTGACTAGCGGGAGGGCCGGGCCCACAGATACGCAGTATTTT. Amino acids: CSVVTSGRAGPTDTQYF.

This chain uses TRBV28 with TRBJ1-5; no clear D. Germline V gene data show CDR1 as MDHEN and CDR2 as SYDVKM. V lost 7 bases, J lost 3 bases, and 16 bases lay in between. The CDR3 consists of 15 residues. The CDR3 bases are TGTGCCAGCATCCATGACACAACATTCAATCAGCCCCAGCATTTT. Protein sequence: CASIHDTTFNQPQHF.

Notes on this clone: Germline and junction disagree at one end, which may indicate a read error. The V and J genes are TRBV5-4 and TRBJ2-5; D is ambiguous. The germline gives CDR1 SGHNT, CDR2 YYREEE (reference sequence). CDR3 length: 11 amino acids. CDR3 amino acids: CASRLGETQYF. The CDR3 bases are TGTGCCAGCAGGTTGGGAGAGACCCAGTACTTC.

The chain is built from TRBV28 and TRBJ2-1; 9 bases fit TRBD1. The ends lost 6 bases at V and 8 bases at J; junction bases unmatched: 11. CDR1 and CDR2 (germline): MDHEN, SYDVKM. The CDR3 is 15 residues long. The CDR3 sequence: CASRSGTGLGYEQFF. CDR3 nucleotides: TGTGCCAGCAGATCCGGGACAGGGTTAGGGTATGAGCAGTTCTTC.

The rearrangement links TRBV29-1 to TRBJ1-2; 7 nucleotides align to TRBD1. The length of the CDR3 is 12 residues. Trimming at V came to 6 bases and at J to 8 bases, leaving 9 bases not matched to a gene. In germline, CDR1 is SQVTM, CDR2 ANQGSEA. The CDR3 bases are TGCAGCGTCTTTAGGACAGGAACCGGCTACACCTTC. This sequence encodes CSVFRTGTGYTF.

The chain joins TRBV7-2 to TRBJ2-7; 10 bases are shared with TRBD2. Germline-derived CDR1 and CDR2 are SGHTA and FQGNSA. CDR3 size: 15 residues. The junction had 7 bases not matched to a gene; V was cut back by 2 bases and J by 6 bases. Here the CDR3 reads CASSLYLAGASEQYF. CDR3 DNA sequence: TGTGCCAGCAGCTTATATCTAGCGGGAGCCAGCGAGCAGTACTTC.

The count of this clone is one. CDR3 DNA: TGTGCCAGCAGCGTAGGTGGGACTGACTCTGGAAACACCATATATTTT. This translates into CASSVGGTDSGNTIYF. The chain joins TRBV9 to TRBJ1-3; a weak D match, TRBD1 (5 bases). Looked up from germline, CDR1 is SGDLS and CDR2 is YYNGEE. The CDR3 has 16 amino acids. V was trimmed by 0 bases and J by 0 bases, leaving 10 bases between them.

CDR3 bases: TGTGCCAGCAGCGCGGCCTACGAGCAGTACTTC. Translated, it gives CASSAAYEQYF. The rearrangement joins TRBV7-6 to TRBJ2-7, with D uncertain. The CDR3 covers 11 residues. V was shortened by 5 bases and J by 2 bases, with 4 bases between the two germline ends. The germline gives CDR1 SGHVS, CDR2 FNYEAQ.

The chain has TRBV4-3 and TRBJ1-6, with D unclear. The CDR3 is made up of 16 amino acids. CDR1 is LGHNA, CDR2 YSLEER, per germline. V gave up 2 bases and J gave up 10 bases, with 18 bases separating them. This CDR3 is CASSQHMRFAGSPLHF. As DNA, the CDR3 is TGCGCCAGCAGCCAACATATGAGGTTTGCGGGCTCACCCCTCCACTTT.

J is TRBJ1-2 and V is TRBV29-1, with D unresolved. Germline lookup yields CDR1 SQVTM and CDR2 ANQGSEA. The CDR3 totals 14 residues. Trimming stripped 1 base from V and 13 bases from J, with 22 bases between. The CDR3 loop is CSVEGREASVWLTF. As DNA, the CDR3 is TGCAGCGTTGAAGGCCGGGAAGCTTCTGTTTGGCTCACCTTC.

In nucleotides, the CDR3 is TGTGCCAGCAGCCTAAGCCTAGCGGGGACTTACAATGAGCAGTTCTTC. This codes for CASSLSLAGTYNEQFF. The V and J genes are TRBV7-9 and TRBJ2-1; 9 positions match TRBD2. The germline V gene has CDR1 SEHNR and CDR2 FQNEAQ (reference sequence). This CDR3 region has 16 residues. Losses at the gene ends were 5 bases for V and 4 bases for J; bases not matched to a gene: 9.

The DNA of the CDR3 is TGTGCCAGCAGCTGGGGGACAGGGGGATTAGGCACTGAAGCTTTCTTT. Protein product: CASSWGTGGLGTEAFF. The chain couples TRBV5-5 to TRBJ1-1, with 11 bases matching TRBD1. Per the germline V gene, CDR1 is SGHKS and CDR2 is YYEKEE (reference sequence). The CDR3 length is 16 residues. V gave up 3 bases and J gave up 4 bases; unmatched junction bases: 8.

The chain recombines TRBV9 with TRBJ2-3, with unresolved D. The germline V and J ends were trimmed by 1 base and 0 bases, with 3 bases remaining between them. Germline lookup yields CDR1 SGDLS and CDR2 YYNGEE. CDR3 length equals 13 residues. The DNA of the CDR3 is TGTGCCAGCAGCGTACCTAGCACAGATACGCAGTATTTT. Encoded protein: CASSVPSTDTQYF.

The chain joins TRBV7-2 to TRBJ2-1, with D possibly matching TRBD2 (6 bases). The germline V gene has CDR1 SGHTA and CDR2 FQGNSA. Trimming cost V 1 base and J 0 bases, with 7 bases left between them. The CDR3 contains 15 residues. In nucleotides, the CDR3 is TGTGCCAGCAGCTTAGTTAGCGGCTCCTACAATGAGCAGTTCTTC. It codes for CASSLVSGSYNEQFF.

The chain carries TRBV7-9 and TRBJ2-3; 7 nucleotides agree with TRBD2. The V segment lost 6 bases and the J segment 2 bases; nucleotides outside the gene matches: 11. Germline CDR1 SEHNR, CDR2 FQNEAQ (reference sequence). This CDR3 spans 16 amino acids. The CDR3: CASRRAGTRDTDTQYF. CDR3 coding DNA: TGTGCCAGCAGAAGAGCGGGGACGAGGGACACAGATACGCAGTATTTT. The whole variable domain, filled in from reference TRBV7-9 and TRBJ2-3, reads DTGVSQNPRHKITKRGQNVTFRCDPISEHNRLYWYRQTLGQGPEFLTYFQNEAQLEKSRLLSDRFSAERPKGSFSTLEIQRTEQGDSAMYLCASRRAGTRDTDTQYFGPGTRLTVL.

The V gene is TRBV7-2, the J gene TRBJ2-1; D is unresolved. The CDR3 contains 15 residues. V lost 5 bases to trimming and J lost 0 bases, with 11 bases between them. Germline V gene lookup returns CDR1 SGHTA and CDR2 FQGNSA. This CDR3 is CASSPTLSSYNEQFF. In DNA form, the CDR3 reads TGTGCCAGCAGCCCCACGCTTAGCTCCTACAATGAGCAGTTCTTC.

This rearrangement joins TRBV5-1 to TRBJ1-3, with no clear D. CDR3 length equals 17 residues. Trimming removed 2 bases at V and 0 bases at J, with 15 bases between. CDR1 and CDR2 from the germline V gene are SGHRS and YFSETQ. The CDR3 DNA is TGCGCCAGCAGCTTACAATCTTCACGGGTCTCTGGAAACACCATATATTTT. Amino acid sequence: CASSLQSSRVSGNTIYF.

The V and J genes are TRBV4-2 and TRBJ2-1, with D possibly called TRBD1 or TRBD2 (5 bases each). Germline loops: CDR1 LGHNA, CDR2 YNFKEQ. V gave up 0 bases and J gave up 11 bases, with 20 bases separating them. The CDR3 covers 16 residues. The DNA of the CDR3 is TGTGCCAGCAGCCAAGACCCCCTCCGGGTGGGGACGAAGCAGTTCTTC. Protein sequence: CASSQDPLRVGTKQFF.

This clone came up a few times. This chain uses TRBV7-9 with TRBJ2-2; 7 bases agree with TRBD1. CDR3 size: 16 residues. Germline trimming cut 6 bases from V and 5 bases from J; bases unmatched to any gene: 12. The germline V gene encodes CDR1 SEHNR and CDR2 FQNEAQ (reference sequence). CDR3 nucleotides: TGTGCCAGCAGGCCGGACAGGCTCCTTTATACCGGGGAGCTGTTTTTT. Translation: CASRPDRLLYTGELFF.